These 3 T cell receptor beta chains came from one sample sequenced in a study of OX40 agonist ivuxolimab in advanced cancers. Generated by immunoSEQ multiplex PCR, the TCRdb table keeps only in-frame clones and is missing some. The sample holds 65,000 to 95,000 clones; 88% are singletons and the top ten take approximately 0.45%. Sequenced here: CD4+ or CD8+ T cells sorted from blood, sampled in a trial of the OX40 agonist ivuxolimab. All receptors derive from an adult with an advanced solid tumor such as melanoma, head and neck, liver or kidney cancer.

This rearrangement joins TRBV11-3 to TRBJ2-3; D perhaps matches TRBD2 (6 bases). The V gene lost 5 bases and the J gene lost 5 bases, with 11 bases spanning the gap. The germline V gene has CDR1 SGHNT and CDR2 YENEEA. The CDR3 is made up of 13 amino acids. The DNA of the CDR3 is TGTGCCAGCAGCCCGGGGGAAGAAGATACGCAGTATTTT. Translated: CASSPGEEDTQYF.

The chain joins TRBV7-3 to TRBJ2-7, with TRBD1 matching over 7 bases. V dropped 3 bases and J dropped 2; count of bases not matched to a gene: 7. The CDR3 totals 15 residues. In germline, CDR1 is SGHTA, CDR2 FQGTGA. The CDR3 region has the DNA TGTGCCAGCAGCTTGACGAGGGGGCCAGCCTACGAGCAGTACTTC. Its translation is CASSLTRGPAYEQYF.

The CDR3 loop is CASSGGETQYF. Written as DNA, the CDR3 is TGTGCCAGCAGCGGGGGCGAGACCCAGTACTTC. This sequence joins TRBV5-4 and TRBJ2-5, with D tentatively TRBD1 (6 bases). Trimming cost V 4 bases and J 5 bases, with 6 bases left between them. This CDR3 is built from 11 residues. In germline, CDR1 is SGHNT, CDR2 YYREEE (reference sequence).